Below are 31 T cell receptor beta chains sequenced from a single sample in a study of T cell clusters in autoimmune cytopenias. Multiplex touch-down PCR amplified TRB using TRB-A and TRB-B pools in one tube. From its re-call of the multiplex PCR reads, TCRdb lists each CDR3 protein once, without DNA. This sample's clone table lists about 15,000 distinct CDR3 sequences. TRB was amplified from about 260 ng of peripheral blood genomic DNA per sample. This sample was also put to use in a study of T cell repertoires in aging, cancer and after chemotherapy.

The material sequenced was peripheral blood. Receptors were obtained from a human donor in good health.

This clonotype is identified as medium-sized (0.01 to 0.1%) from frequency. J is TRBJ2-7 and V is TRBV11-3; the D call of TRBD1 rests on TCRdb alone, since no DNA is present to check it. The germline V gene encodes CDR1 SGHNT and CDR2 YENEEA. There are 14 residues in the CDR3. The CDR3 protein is CASSGGLSAPEQYF.

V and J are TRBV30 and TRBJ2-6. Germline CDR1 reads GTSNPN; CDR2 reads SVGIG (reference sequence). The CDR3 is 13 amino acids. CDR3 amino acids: CAWSVRGANVLTF.

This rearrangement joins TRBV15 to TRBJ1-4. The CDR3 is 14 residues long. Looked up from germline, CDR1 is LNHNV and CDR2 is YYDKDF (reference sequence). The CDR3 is CATSRTGRTEKLFF.

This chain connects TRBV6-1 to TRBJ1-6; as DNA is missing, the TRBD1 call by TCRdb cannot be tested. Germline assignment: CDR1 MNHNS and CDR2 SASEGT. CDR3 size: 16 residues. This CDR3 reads CASSDGPGDGYSPLHF.

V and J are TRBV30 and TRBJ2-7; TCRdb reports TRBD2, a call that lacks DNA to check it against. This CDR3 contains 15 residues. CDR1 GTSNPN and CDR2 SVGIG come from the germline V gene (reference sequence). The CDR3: CAWSLGLAGRYEQYF. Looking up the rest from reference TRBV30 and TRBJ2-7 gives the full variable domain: SQTIHQWPATLVQPVGSPLSLECTVEGTSNPNLYWYRQAAGRGLQLLFYSVGIGQISSEVPQNLSASRPQDRQFILSSKKLLLSDSGFYLCAWSLGLAGRYEQYFGPGTRLTVT.

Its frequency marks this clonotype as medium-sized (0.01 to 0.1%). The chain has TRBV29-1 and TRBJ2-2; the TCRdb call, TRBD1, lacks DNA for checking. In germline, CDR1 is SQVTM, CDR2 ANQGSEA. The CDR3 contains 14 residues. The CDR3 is CSVQGRPHTGELFF.

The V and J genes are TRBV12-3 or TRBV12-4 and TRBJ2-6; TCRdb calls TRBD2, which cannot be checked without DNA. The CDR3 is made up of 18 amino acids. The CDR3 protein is CASSETSGGFSGANVLTF.

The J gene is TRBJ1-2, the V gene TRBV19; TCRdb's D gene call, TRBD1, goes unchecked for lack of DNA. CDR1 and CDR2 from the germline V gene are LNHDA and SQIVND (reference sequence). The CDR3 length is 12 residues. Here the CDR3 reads CASSRQGGGYTF.

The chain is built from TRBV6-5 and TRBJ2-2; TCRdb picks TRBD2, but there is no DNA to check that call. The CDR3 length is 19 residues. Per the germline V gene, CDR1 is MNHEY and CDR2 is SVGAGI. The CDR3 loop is CASSLSGLAGVGGAGELFF.

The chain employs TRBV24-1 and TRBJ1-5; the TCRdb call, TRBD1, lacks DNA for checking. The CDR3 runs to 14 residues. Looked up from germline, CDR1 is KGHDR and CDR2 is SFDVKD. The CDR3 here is CATSPRGRNQPQHF.

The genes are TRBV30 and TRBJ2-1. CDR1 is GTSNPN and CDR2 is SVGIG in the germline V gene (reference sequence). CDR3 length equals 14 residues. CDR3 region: CAWQLGGYRNEQFF.

This CDR3 reads CASKPAEGLYEQYF. The chain uses TRBV6-5 and TRBJ2-7; TCRdb reports TRBD2, a call that lacks DNA to check it against. The CDR3 is 14 residues long. CDR1 is MNHEY and CDR2 is SVGAGI in the germline V gene.

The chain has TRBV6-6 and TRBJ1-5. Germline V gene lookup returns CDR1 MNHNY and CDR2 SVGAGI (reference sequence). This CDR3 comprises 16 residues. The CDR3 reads CASRAPYGDSNQPQHF.

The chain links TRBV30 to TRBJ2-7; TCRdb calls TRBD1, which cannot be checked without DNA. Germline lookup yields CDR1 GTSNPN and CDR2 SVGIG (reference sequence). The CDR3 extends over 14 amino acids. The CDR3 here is CAWSSKDISYEQYF. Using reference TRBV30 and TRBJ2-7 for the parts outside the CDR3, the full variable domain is SQTIHQWPATLVQPVGSPLSLECTVEGTSNPNLYWYRQAAGRGLQLLFYSVGIGQISSEVPQNLSASRPQDRQFILSSKKLLLSDSGFYLCAWSSKDISYEQYFGPGTRLTVT.

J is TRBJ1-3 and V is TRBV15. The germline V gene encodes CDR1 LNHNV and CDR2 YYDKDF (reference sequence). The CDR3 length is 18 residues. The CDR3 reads CATSRVGYSGDTGNTIYF.

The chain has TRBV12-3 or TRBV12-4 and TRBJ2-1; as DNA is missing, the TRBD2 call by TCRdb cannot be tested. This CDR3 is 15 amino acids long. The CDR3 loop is CASRSPSGRNNEQFF.

The CDR3 is CASSITGTSVYNEQFF. V usage is TRBV6-1 and J usage is TRBJ2-1; with no DNA, the TCRdb D assignment of TRBD2 cannot be verified. Germline V gene sequence: CDR1 MNHNS, CDR2 SASEGT. The CDR3 loop spans 16 amino acids.

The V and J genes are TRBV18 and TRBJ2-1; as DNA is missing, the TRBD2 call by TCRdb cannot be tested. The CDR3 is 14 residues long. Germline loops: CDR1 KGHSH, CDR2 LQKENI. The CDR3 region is CASSPGLATNEQFF. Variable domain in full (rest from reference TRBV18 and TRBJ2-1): NAGVMQNPRHLVRRRGQEARLRCSPMKGHSHVYWYRQLPEEGLKFMVYLQKENIIDESGMPKERFSAEFPKEGPSILRIQQVVRGDSAAYFCASSPGLATNEQFFGPGTRLTVL.

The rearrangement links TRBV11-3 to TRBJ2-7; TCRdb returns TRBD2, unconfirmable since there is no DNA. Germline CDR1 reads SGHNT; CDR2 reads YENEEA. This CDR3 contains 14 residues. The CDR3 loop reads CASSLVAGVDEQYF.

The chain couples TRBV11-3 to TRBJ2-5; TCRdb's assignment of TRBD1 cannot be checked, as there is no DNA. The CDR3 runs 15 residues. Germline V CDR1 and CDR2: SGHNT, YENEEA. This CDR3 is CASSPRDPYQETQYF.

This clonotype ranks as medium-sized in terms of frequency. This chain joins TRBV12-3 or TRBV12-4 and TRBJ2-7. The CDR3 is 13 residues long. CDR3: CASSPPDHYEQYF.

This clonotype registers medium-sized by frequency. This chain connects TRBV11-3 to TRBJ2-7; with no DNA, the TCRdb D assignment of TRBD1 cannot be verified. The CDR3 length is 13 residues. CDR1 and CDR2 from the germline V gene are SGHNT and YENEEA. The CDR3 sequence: CASSPGQRYEQYF.

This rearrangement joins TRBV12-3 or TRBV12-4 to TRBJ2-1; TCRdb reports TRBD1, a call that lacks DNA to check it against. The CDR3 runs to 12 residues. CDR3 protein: CASTGGLGEQFF.

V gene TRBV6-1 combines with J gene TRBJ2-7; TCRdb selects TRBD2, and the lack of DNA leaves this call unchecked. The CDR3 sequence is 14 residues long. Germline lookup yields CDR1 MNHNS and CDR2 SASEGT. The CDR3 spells CASTVSSGSSEQYF.

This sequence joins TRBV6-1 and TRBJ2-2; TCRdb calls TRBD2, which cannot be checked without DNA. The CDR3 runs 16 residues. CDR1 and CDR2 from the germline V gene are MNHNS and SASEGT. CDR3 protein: CASLAGLASNTGELFF.

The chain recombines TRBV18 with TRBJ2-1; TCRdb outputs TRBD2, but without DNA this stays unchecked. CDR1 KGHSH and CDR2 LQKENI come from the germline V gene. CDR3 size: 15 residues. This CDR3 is CASSPRAGMADEQFF.

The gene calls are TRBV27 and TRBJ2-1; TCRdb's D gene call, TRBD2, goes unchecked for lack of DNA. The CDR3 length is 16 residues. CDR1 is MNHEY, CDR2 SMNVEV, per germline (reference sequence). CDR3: CASSSGAGVVYNEQFF.

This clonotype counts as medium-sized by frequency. The CDR3 sequence: CASSGRQSDYEQYF. The chain couples TRBV11-3 to TRBJ2-7. Germline V CDR1 and CDR2: SGHNT, YENEEA. This CDR3 region has 14 residues.

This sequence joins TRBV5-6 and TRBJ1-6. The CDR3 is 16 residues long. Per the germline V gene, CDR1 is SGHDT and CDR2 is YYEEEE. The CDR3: CASSLGSSHDNSPLHF.

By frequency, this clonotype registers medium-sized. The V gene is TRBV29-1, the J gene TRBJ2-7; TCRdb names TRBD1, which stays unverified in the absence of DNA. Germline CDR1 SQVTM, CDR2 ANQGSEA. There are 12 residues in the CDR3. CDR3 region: CSVSPGSIEQYF.

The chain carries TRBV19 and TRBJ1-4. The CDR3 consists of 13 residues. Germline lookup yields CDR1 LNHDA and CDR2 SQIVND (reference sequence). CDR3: CASVETTNEKLFF.